These T cell receptor beta chains were read from a single sample in a study of cytomegalovirus exposure and HLA in healthy donors. TCRdb's copy holds only in-frame clones and misses some; the assay was immunoSEQ multiplex PCR. The sample includes fewer than 90,000 clones, over 75% of them seen just once. Sequenced: PBMCs. The receptors stem from a male donor in good health and CMV-seropositive. Each CDR3 is given with its conserved first and last residue. The D gene is left open where the match is weak. The size field is filled for only some rows; it gives once, few, many or a size class.

V	J	size	D	CDR3	DNA
TRBV30	TRBJ2-1	once	TRBD1	CAWEAGQGFNEQFF	TGTGCCTGGGAGGCGGGACAGGGTTTCAATGAGCAGTTCTTC
TRBV2	TRBJ1-1	NA	TRBD1	CASRDRGPNTEAFF	TGTGCCAGCAGGGACAGGGGTCCGAACACTGAAGCTTTCTTT
TRBV6-5	TRBJ2-5	NA	NA	CASSYSPGEETQYF	TGTGCCAGCAGTTACTCACCGGGTGAGGAGACCCAGTACTTC
TRBV7-9	TRBJ2-5	NA	NA	CASSFSGRQETQYF	TGTGCCAGCAGCTTCTCAGGGCGGCAAGAGACCCAGTACTTC
TRBV6-5	TRBJ2-5	NA	NA	CASSLRSQETQYF	TGTGCCAGCAGCCTCAGGTCGCAAGAGACCCAGTACTTC
TRBV27	TRBJ1-1	NA	NA	CASSWEGDTEAFF	TGTGCCAGCAGTTGGGAGGGGGACACTGAAGCTTTCTTT
TRBV9	TRBJ2-1	once	NA	CASSPRESGYNEQFF	TGTGCCAGCAGCCCACGGGAGTCGGGCTACAATGAGCAGTTCTTC
TRBV11-3	TRBJ2-1	NA	TRBD1	CASSGQGGLNNEQFF	TGTGCCAGCAGCGGACAGGGGGGCTTAAACAATGAGCAGTTCTTC
TRBV27	TRBJ2-7	few	TRBD1	CASSFGDRALAEQYF	TGTGCCAGCAGTTTCGGGGACAGGGCTCTTGCCGAGCAGTACTTC
TRBV6-5	TRBJ2-7	NA	TRBD2	CASSYRTSGYEQYF	TGTGCCAGCAGTTACCGTACTAGCGGCTACGAGCAGTACTTC
TRBV18	TRBJ2-3	NA	NA	CASSPTGSTDTQYF	TGTGCCAGCTCACCAACAGGGAGCACAGATACGCAGTATTTT
TRBV7-2	TRBJ2-7	NA	TRBD2	CASSSSSGAYEQYF	TGTGCCAGCAGCAGCTCTAGCGGCGCCTACGAGCAGTACTTC
TRBV18	TRBJ2-7	NA	TRBD1	CASSTTGYPEQYF	TGTGCCAGCTCAACGACAGGGTACCCCGAGCAGTACTTC
TRBV4-1	TRBJ2-3	NA	NA	CASSQPGLRNTDTQYF	TGCGCCAGCAGCCAACCCGGACTGCGAAACACAGATACGCAGTATTTT
TRBV5-1	TRBJ2-1	NA	TRBD2	CASSLVASGRNEQFF	TGCGCCAGCAGCCTTGTGGCTAGCGGGAGAAATGAGCAGTTCTTC
TRBV27	TRBJ1-5	once	TRBD1	CASSFRTGHQPQHF	TGTGCCAGCAGTTTCCGGACAGGGCATCAGCCCCAGCATTTT
TRBV5-1	TRBJ2-1	NA	TRBD1	CASSLVDRGDYEQFF	TGCGCCAGCAGCTTGGTGGACAGGGGAGACTATGAGCAGTTCTTC
TRBV6-1	TRBJ2-2	NA	NA	CASSMTRNTGELFF	TGTGCCAGCAGTATGACTAGGAACACCGGGGAGCTGTTTTTT
TRBV28	TRBJ2-3	NA	TRBD2	CASSRRVAGTDTQYF	TGTGCCAGCAGTAGAAGGGTAGCGGGAACAGATACGCAGTATTTT
TRBV6-6	TRBJ1-3	few	NA	CASSFQGTSGNTIYF	TGTGCCAGCAGTTTTCAGGGAACCTCTGGAAACACCATATATTTT
TRBV11-2	TRBJ2-5	NA	NA	CASSLRGSETQYF	TGTGCCAGCAGCTTGCGGGGATCAGAGACCCAGTACTTC
TRBV2	TRBJ2-3	NA	NA	CASRREGQAAGDTQYF	TGTGCCAGCAGGAGGGAGGGACAGGCTGCCGGAGATACGCAGTATTTT
TRBV10-3	TRBJ1-4	NA	NA	CAISESTSGYGEKLFF	TGTGCCATCAGTGAGTCGACGTCAGGGTATGGTGAAAAACTGTTTTTT
TRBV7-9	TRBJ2-4	NA	NA	CASSLDPGIQYF	TGTGCCAGCAGCTTAGATCCCGGCATTCAGTACTTC
TRBV27	TRBJ1-4	once	NA	CASRHFFTGNSNEKLFF	TGTGCCAGCAGACATTTTTTTACAGGGAACTCTAATGAAAAACTGTTTTTT
TRBV7-3	TRBJ2-2	NA	NA	CASTPGVGELFF	TGTGCCAGTACACCGGGGGTCGGGGAGCTGTTTTTT
TRBV7-2	TRBJ2-6	NA	TRBD1	CASSFRGQVNSGANVLTF	TGTGCCAGCAGCTTTCGGGGACAGGTTAACTCTGGGGCCAACGTCCTGACTTTC
TRBV13	TRBJ2-2	NA	TRBD2	CASSLFLAGGPGTGELFF	TGTGCCAGCAGCTTATTCCTAGCGGGAGGGCCCGGCACCGGGGAGCTGTTTTTT
TRBV28	TRBJ2-5	NA	TRBD1	CASTHPGTGGAETQYF	TGTGCCAGCACCCACCCCGGGACAGGGGGCGCGGAGACCCAGTACTTC
TRBV5-4	TRBJ2-1	NA	TRBD2	CASSAGLAVRPHNEQFF	TGTGCCAGCAGCGCGGGACTAGCGGTACGCCCTCACAATGAGCAGTTCTTC
TRBV30	TRBJ2-7	NA	NA	CAWVQGSYEQYF	TGTGCCTGGGTACAGGGCTCCTACGAGCAGTACTTC
TRBV11-2	TRBJ2-7	NA	NA	CASSPGRGQPNYEQYF	TGTGCCAGCAGCCCAGGTAGGGGTCAACCTAACTACGAGCAGTACTTC
TRBV6-6	TRBJ1-2	NA	TRBD1	CASSSSPGQAYGYTF	TGTGCCAGCAGTTCATCGCCGGGACAGGCCTATGGCTACACCTTC
TRBV29-1	TRBJ2-7	NA	NA	CSVEDEGAYEQYF	TGCAGCGTTGAAGATGAAGGGGCCTACGAGCAGTACTTC
TRBV18	TRBJ2-7	once	NA	CASSPKFSSSLVSLVYEQYF	TGTGCCAGCTCACCAAAGTTCTCGTCCTCACTAGTTTCATTGGTCTACGAGCAGTACTTC
TRBV7-9	TRBJ2-4	once	TRBD2	CASSLFGLAGGNIQYF	TGTGCCAGCAGCTTATTTGGGCTAGCGGGAGGGAACATTCAGTACTTC
TRBV28	TRBJ2-1	NA	TRBD2	CASSSTGGAYNEQFF	TGTGCCAGCAGTTCCACGGGAGGAGCCTACAATGAGCAGTTCTTC
TRBV27	TRBJ2-7	NA	TRBD2	CASSPTSGRALYEQYF	TGTGCCAGCAGTCCTACTAGCGGGAGGGCCCTCTACGAGCAGTACTTC
TRBV25-1	TRBJ2-2	NA	TRBD2	CASSERREGPRELFF	TGTGCCAGCAGTGAAAGGCGGGAGGGCCCTCGGGAGCTGTTTTTT
TRBV30	TRBJ1-5	few	NA	CACPHGGKGGNNQPQHF	TGTGCCTGTCCCCACGGGGGGAAGGGGGGGAACAATCAGCCCCAGCATTTT
TRBV28	TRBJ2-2	NA	NA	CASSLDRVTGELFF	TGTGCCAGCAGTTTGGACAGAGTCACCGGGGAGCTGTTTTTT
TRBV6-5	TRBJ2-3	NA	NA	CASRRGLGTDTQYF	TGTGCCAGCAGAAGGGGGTTAGGGACAGATACGCAGTATTTT
TRBV7-2	TRBJ2-7	NA	NA	CASSSGGLGSYEQYF	TGTGCCAGCAGCTCTGGAGGACTGGGTTCCTACGAGCAGTACTTC
TRBV2	TRBJ2-1	NA	NA	CASSETTRRSSNEQFF	TGTGCCAGCAGTGAGACGACAAGACGCTCCTCCAATGAGCAGTTCTTC
TRBV7-2	TRBJ2-3	NA	TRBD2	CASSHLAGGGTDTQYF	TGTGCCAGCAGCCACCTAGCGGGAGGGGGCACAGATACGCAGTATTTT
TRBV5-1	TRBJ2-6	NA	TRBD1	CASSLAGQANSGANVLTF	TGCGCCAGCAGCTTGGCCGGACAGGCAAACTCTGGGGCCAACGTCCTGACTTTC
TRBV13	TRBJ2-7	NA	NA	CASRTTSSYEQYF	TGTGCCAGCCGGACTACTAGCTCCTACGAGCAGTACTTC